A single T cell receptor (beta chain) is shown here with its context. Its antigen remains unknown. This entry belongs to a study of T cells in localized non-small cell lung cancer. The protocol was immunoSEQ multiplex PCR, while the TCRdb copy is restricted to in-frame clones and leaves out a portion. The sample has approximately 21,000 clones; approximately 90% are singletons. Study findings and constraints: A median about 54 of the top 100 tumor clones appeared in adjacent lung.

V was cut by 8 bases and J by 6 bases, with 13 bases left in between. The CDR3 runs to 12 residues. Germline V CDR1 and CDR2: SNHLY, FYNNEI. The chain joins TRBV2 to TRBJ1-2; D not certain. This clonotype was sampled from a woman aged 40 to 75 with stage I lung adenocarcinoma. This material consisted of peripheral blood, taken before any cancer treatment. CDR3 residues: CASRGWADGYTF. The DNA for the CDR3 is TGTGCCAGCCGTGGGTGGGCTGATGGCTACACCTTC.